The T cell receptor (beta chain) under discussion was sequenced for a study of prognosis after radiotherapy for stage I lung cancer. This clonotype has a single count. CDR3 length: 18 residues. Germline lookup yields CDR1 DFQATT and CDR2 SNEGSKA (reference sequence). The trim removed 8 bases at V and 7 bases at J, leaving 24 bases unmatched. Peripheral blood samples of roughly 6 milliliters were drawn at each of two time points. By two-round multiplex PCR, the TCR beta CDR3 was amplified from genomic DNA. Individual primers that were specific to each TRBV and TRBJ gene served in first-round PCR. Each CDR3 protein is one row after TCRdb ran MiXCR on the multiplex PCR reads. This repertoire shows 13,000 to 15,000 distinct CDR3 sequences, approximately 53% found once; its top ten account for 35% to 45%.

Sample: PBMCs, taken before or after stereotactic body radiation therapy (not recorded which). The sequence derives from a donor aged 50 or older with non-small cell lung cancer. The chain employs TRBV20-1 and TRBJ2-1; 9 bases map to TRBD2. The CDR3 DNA follows: TGCAGTTCCAAGGGCCTCCGGGGGCGGGGGGGCCTGTCAAATGAGCAGTTCTTC. Encoded protein: CSSKGLRGRGGLSNEQFF.